The 2 T cell receptor beta chains presented below share a single source sample, sequenced in a study of regulatory T cells in long-lasting Graves disease (dated by TCRdb to 2020 to 2023). The receptor library was made with multiplex PCR. Sequenced using an Illumina HiSeq 4000. iRepertoire HTBI primers and Arm-PCR amplification of CDR3 regions were used to construct TCR beta libraries. TCRdb redid the processing of the public reads, applying fastp at Q25 and MiXCR, and retained in-frame beta chains. Rows matching on CDR3 protein sequence are summarized as one entry with the most common DNA and genes. The sample contains almost 350,000 distinct CDR3 sequences, about 18% of them found a single time. The ten most abundant clones make up 29% of the sample. This specimen's time point label, interpreted: persistent/refractory GD, antithyroid drugs over 5 years with positive TRAb. For both TCR sequencing and RNA sequencing, RNA was extracted from PBMCs in TRIzol.

Here the sequenced sample was peripheral blood mononuclear cells (PBMCs), taken when the disease was refractory, from a patient treated with antithyroid drugs. The receptor set was obtained from a female donor with Graves disease.

This clonotype was picked up many times. The CDR3, as DNA: TGTGCCAGCAGTTACGGGAGGCTCTACGAGCAGTACTTC. Translation: CASSYGRLYEQYF. The chain joins TRBV6-5 to TRBJ2-7; TRBD2 might be the D (6 bases). Per germline, CDR1 MNHEY and CDR2 SVGAGI. V was trimmed by 2 bases and J by 3 bases, leaving 8 bases between them. The CDR3 length is 13 residues.

This clonotype came up many times. The rearrangement joins TRBV6-1 to TRBJ1-1; no clear D. Trimming cost V 10 bases and J 3 bases, with 15 bases left between them. CDR1 MNHNS and CDR2 SASEGT come from the germline V gene. The CDR3 spans 13 residues. This CDR3 is CATQDRRHTEAFF. CDR3 sequence (DNA): TGTGCCACCCAGGACCGCCGGCACACTGAAGCTTTCTTT.